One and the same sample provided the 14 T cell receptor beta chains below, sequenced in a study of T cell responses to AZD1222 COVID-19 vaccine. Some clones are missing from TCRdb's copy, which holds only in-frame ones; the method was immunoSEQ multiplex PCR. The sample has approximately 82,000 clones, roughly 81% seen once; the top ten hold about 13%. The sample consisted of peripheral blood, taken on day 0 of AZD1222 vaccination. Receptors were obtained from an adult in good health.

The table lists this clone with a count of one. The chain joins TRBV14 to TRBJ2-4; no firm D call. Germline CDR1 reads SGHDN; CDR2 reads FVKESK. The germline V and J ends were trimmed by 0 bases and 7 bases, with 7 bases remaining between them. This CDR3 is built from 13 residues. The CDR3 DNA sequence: TGTGCCAGCAGCCAAGATAGGCAGAACATTCAGTACTTC. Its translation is CASSQDRQNIQYF.

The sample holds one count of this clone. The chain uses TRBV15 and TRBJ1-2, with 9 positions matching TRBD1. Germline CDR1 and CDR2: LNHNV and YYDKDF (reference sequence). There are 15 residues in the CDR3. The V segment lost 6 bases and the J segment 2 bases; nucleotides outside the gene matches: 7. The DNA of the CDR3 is TGTGCCACCAGTCAGAACAGGGGGCAAAACTATGGCTACACCTTC. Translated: CATSQNRGQNYGYTF.

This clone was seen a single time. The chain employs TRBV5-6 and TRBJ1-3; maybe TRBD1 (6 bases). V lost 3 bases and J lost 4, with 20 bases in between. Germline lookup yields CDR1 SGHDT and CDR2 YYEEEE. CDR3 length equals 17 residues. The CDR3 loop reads CASSSTGQRGRGNTIYF. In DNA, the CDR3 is TGTGCCAGCAGCTCGACCGGACAGCGGGGGAGAGGAAACACCATATATTTT.

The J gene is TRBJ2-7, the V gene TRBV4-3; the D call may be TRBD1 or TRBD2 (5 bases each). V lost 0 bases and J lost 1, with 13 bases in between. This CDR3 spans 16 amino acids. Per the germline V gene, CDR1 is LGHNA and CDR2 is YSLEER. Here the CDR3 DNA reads TGCGCCAGCAGCCAAGATGTCCAGGGAGCGTCCTACGAGCAGTACTTC. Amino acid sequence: CASSQDVQGASYEQYF.

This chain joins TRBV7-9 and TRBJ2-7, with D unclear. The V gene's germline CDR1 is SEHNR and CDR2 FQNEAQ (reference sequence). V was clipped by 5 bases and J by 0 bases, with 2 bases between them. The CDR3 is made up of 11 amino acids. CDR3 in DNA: TGTGCCAGCAGCGTCTCCTACGAGCAGTACTTC. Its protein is CASSVSYEQYF. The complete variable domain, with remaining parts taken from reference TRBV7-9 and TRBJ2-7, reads DTGVSQNPRHKITKRGQNVTFRCDPISEHNRLYWYRQTLGQGPEFLTYFQNEAQLEKSRLLSDRFSAERPKGSFSTLEIQRTEQGDSAMYLCASSVSYEQYFGPGTRLTVT.

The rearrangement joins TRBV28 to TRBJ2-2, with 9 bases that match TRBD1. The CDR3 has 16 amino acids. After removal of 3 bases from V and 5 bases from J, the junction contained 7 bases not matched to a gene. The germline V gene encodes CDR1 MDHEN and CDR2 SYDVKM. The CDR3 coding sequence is TGTGCCAGCAGTTTCACAGGGGGCTCGAGAACCGGGGAGCTGTTTTTT. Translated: CASSFTGGSRTGELFF. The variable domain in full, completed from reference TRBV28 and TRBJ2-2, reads DVKVTQSSRYLVKRTGEKVFLECVQDMDHENMFWYRQDPGLGLRLIYFSYDVKMKEKGDIPEGYSVSREKKERFSLILESASTNQTSMYLCASSFTGGSRTGELFFGEGSRLTVL.

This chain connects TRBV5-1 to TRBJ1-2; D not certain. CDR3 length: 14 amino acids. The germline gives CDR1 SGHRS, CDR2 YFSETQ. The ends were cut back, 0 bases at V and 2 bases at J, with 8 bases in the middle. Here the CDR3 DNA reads TGCGCCAGCAGCTTGGGCGTCGGCAACTATGGCTACACCTTC. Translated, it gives CASSLGVGNYGYTF.

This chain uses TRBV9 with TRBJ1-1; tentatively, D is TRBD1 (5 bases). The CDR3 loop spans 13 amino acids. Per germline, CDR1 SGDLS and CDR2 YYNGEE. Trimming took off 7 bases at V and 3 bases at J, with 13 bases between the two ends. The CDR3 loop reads CASRRGSDTEAFF. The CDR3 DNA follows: TGTGCCAGCCGGCGGGGGTCGGACACTGAAGCTTTCTTT.

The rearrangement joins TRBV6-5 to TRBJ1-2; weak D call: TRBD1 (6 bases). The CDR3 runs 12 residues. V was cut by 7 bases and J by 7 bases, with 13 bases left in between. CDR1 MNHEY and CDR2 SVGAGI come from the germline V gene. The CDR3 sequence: CASKIGTSGYTF. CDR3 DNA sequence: TGTGCCAGCAAAATCGGGACATCTGGCTACACCTTC.

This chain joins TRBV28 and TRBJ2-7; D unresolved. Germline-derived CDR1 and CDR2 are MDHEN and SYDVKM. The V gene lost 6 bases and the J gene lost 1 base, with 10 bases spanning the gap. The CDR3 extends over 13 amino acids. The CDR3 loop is CASRGPASYEQYF. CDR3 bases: TGTGCCAGCAGGGGTCCGGCATCCTACGAGCAGTACTTC.

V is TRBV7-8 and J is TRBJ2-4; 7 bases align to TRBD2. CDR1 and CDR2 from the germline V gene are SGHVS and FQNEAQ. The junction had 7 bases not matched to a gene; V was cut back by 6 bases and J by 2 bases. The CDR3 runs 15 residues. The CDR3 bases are TGTGCCAGCAGTTCCCCGGGACTATCCAAAAACATTCAGTACTTC. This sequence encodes CASSSPGLSKNIQYF. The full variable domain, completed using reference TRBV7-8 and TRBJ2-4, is GAGVSQSPRYKVAKRGQDVALRCDPISGHVSLFWYQQALGQGPEFLTYFQNEAQLDKSGLPSDRFFAERPEGSVSTLKIQRTQQEDSAVYLCASSSPGLSKNIQYFGAGTRLSVL.

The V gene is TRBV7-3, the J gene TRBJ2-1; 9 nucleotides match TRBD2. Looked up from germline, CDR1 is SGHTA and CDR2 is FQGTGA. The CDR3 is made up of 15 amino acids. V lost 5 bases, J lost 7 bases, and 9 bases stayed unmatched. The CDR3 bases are TGTGCCAGCAGCCAACAGCGGGGGGATCTTAATGAGCAGTTCTTC. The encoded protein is CASSQQRGDLNEQFF.

The CDR3 region has the DNA TGTGCCAGCAGCTCCGGCCGGGGCACCGGGGAGCTGTTTTTT. Translated, it gives CASSSGRGTGELFF. The V gene is TRBV7-2, the J gene TRBJ2-2, with D perhaps matching TRBD2 (5 bases). Germline V gene data show CDR1 as SGHTA and CDR2 as FQGNSA. There are 14 residues in the CDR3. V gave up 4 bases and J gave up 4 bases, with 10 bases separating them.

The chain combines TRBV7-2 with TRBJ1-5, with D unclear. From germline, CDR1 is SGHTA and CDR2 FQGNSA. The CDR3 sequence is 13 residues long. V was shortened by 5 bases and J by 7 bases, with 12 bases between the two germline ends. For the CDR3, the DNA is TGTGCCAGCAGCCGTCCCGGAGACCAGCCCCAGCATTTT. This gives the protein CASSRPGDQPQHF.